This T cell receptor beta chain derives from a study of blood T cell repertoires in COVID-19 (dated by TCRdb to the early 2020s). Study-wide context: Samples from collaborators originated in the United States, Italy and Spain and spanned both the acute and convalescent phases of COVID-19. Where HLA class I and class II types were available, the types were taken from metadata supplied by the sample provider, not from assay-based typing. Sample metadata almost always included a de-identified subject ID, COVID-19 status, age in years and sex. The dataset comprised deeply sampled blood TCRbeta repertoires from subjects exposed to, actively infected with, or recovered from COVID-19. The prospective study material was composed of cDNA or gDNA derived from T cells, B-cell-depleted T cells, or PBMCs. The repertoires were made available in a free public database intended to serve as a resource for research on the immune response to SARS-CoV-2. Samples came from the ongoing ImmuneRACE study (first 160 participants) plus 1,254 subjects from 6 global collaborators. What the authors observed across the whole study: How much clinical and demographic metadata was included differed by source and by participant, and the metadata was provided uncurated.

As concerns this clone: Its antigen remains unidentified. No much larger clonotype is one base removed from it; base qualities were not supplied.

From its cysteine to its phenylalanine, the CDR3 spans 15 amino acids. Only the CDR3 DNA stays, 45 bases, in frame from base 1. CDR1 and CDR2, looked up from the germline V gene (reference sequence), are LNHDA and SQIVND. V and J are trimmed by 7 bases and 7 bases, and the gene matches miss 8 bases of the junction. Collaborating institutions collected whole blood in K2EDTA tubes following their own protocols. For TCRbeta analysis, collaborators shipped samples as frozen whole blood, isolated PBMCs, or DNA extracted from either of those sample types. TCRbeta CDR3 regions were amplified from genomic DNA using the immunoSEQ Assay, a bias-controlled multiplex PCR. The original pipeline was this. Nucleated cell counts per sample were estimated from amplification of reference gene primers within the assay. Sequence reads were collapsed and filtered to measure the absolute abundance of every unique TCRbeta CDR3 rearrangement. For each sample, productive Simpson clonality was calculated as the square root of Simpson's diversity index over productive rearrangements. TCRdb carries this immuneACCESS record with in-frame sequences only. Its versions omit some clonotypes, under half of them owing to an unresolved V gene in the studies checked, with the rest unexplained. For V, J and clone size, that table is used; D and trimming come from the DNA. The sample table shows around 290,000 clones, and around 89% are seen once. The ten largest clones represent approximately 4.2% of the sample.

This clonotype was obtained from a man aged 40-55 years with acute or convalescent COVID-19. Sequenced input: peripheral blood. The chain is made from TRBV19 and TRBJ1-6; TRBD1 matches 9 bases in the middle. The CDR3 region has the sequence CASTGTGLGNSPLHF. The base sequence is TGTGCCAGTACCGGGACAGGGTTGGGAAATTCACCCCTCCACTTT.